These T cell receptor beta chains were read from a single sample in a study of molecular identifiers for immune sequencing clone quantification. Via MiXCR, TCRdb re-called the PCR reads, giving one row per CDR3 protein. There are around 300 distinct CDR3 sequences in the sample; about 80% occur only once, and about 99.9% lies in the top ten. The source material was CMV-specific effector CD8+ T cells from blood (PBMCs), not recorded whether cultured. The receptors here all came from a human donor in good health. Some libraries in this study had Jurkat cell RNA spiked in. CDR3s include the opening cysteine and the closing phenylalanine or tryptophan. A D gene is named only where the DNA matches it firmly.

d_call j_call v_call cdr3_nt cdr3_aa
- TRBJ2-7 TRBV28 TGTGCCCGCAGACGGCAGGGGACGGTCTACGAGCAGTCCTTC CARRRQGTVYEQSF
TRBD1 TRBJ2-2 TRBV4-1 TGTGCCAGCAGCCGAGGGACAGACCTACTCACCGGGGAGCTGTTTTTT CASSRGTDLLTGELFF
- TRBJ1-1 TRBV27 TGTGCCAGCAGTTTCGAAGGATACCCTGCCTCTTTCTTT CASSFEGYPASFF
- TRBJ1-1 TRBV27 TGTGCCAGCAGTTTAGAAGGATCTTTCTTT CASSLEGSFF
- TRBJ1-2 TRBV6-5 TGTGCCAGCAGTCCTACTACCGGGCCAGGGTGGTGTGGCTCCACCTTC CASSPTTGPGWCGSTF
TRBD1 TRBJ1-2 TRBV28 TGTGCCAGCAGACGGCAGGGGGGAGGCTATGGCTACACCTTC CASRRQGGGYGYTF
- TRBJ2-7 TRBV28 TGTGCCCTCATCCGGCCTGTTCCGGTCTCCGAGCAGTCCTTC CALIRPVPVSEQSF
- TRBJ1-1 TRBV27 TGTTCCCGCATTTTCGAAGGATACCCTGACTCTTTCTTT CSRIFEGYPDSFF
- TRBJ2-7 TRBV28 TGTGCCCTCATCCGTCCGGGGACGGTCTCCGAGCCTTCCTTC CALIRPGTVSEPSF
- TRBJ2-7 TRBV28 TGTGCCCTCAGCCGGCAGGGTCCGGTCTCCTCGCCGTCCTTC CALSRQGPVSSPSF
- TRBJ2-7 TRBV28 TGTGCCAGCATACGTCAGGTGACGGTCTACGAGCAGTACTTC CASIRQVTVYEQYF